What follows are 2 T cell receptor beta chains derived from one specimen sequenced in a study of human T cells and chemical hapten exposure. TCRdb independently ran MiXCR on the RACE reads; one entry per CDR3 protein. In the table there are around 200,000 distinct CDR3 sequences, roughly 30% of which are singletons. Regarding time point: pre-sensitization, week 0. Described treatment: therapeutic diphenylcyclopropenone sensitization with weekly scalp DPC. This specimen consisted of whole blood, obtained in connection with sensitization to the hapten diphenylcyclopropenone (DPC). All receptors derive from a woman aged 25 to 39 with alopecia areata. Some clones in this sample may be carry-over from other donors' samples.

This chain uses TRBV14 with TRBJ2-5; D is unresolved. Looked up from germline, CDR1 is SGHDN and CDR2 is FVKESK. There are 13 residues in the CDR3. Trimming took 4 bases from V and 5 from J, leaving 11 bases between them. CDR3 sequence (DNA): TGTGCCAGCAGCCCCCAGCTGGTGGAGACCCAGTACTTC. Protein product: CASSPQLVETQYF. The full variable domain, its missing parts supplied by reference TRBV14 and TRBJ2-5, is EAGVTQFPSHSVIEKGQTVTLRCDPISGHDNLYWYRRVMGKEIKFLLHFVKESKQDESGMPNNRFLAERTGGTYSTLKVQPAELEDSGVYFCASSPQLVETQYFGPGTRLLVL.

This chain links TRBV10-3 with TRBJ1-1; TRBD1 might be the D (6 bases). CDR1 and CDR2 from the germline V gene are ENHRY and SYGVKD. The V end was cut by 2 bases, the J end by 11 bases, with 12 bases between. This CDR3 region has 12 residues. As DNA, the CDR3 is TGTGCCATCAGTGAGACAGGGAGCAGCGCTTTCTTT. This codes for CAISETGSSAFF.